The source of this T cell receptor (beta chain) is a study of control samples from healthy donors and cancer patients (dated by TCRdb to 2018 to 2021). The method was the immunoSEQ multiplex PCR assay. The clones in this table, taken by TCRdb from immuneACCESS, are in-frame only. Not every clone is retained; where verified, under half of the shortfall comes from an unresolved V gene, and the cause of the rest is unknown. The sample yields 85,000 to 90,000 clones; approximately 86% were counted once. More than 20% of the sample is taken by the ten largest. A remark on this clone: This clone's antigen is unknown. Base qualities are not recorded, but no much larger clone differs from it by a single base.

The CDR3 sequence holds 14 residues, the cysteine and phenylalanine included. Here the CDR3 DNA is all that survives: 42 bases in frame from base 1. V lost 8 bases and J lost 7 bases, and the count of bases not matched to a germline gene is 11. The origin of this receptor is a man aged 25 to 40 in good health. The rearranged chain carries TRBV23-1 and TRBJ2-5; TRBD1 matches 9 bases in the middle. TRBV23-1 is noted as an ORF with a role that remains uncertain. The source material was blood. The DNA sequence is TGCGCCAGCGGCCTAGGGGACAGGGTATGGACCCAGTACTTC. Translated, this gives CASGLGDRVWTQYF.